This T cell receptor beta chain is from a study of cytomegalovirus exposure and HLA in healthy donors. Study findings and constraints: For most TCR sequences rarity was the rule, although some public TCRs occurred in many donors. By a later analysis, the bulk of CMV-associated TCR beta chains appeared HLA-restricted. Later findings reportedly placed an Asian-associated ancestry cluster below the approximately 670-donor mean for N-insertions.

A note on this clone: Its antigen is currently unknown.

The PCR made use of 60 Vbeta and 13 Jbeta primers. Method: immunoSEQ multiplex PCR; TCRdb's copy keeps in-frame clones and lacks some. The table has some 180,000 clones, approximately 80% seen once; the top ten hold less than 3.5%. The CDR3 loop spans 11 amino acids. V was pared by 10 bases and J by 3 bases, with 10 bases between. Germline V gives CDR1 SGHNT, CDR2 YYREEE (reference sequence). Source material: PBMCs. The V call is TRBV5-4, the J call TRBJ1-1, with no clear D. This clonotype was obtained from a woman in her twenties or thirties in good health and CMV-seronegative. This CDR3 reads CAWVRDTEAFF. The CDR3 nucleotides are TGTGCCTGGGTGAGGGACACTGAAGCTTTCTTT.